Following are 22 T cell receptor beta chains from one sample sequenced in a study of blood T cell repertoires in COVID-19. Using immunoSEQ multiplex PCR, the repertoire was profiled, and TCRdb retains in-frame clones only, with some absent. Found here are hundreds of thousands of clones, approximately 90% of them singletons; the top ten hold roughly 1.1%. The source material was PBMCs or T cells enriched from blood (not recorded which). The receptors originated from a man aged 25 to 40 who had recovered from COVID-19.

The V and J genes are TRBV11-2 and TRBJ2-7; 9 nucleotides line up with TRBD2. The length of the CDR3 is 17 residues. From germline, CDR1 is SGHAT and CDR2 FQNNGV. V gave up 5 bases and J gave up 5 bases; unmatched junction bases: 16. CDR3 residues: CASSGSGSLGPGDEQYF. The CDR3 coding sequence is TGTGCCAGCAGCGGTAGCGGGAGCTTGGGGCCTGGGGACGAGCAGTACTTC.

The chain uses TRBV20-1 and TRBJ2-3, with 8 bases that match TRBD2. CDR3 size: 11 residues. The germline gives CDR1 DFQATT, CDR2 SNEGSKA (reference sequence). This CDR3 is CRAGELDTQYF. CDR3 DNA sequence: TGCAGAGCGGGAGAGTTAGATACGCAGTATTTT.

The chain uses TRBV19 and TRBJ2-3; 11 bases are a match to TRBD2. Germline V gives CDR1 LNHDA, CDR2 SQIVND (reference sequence). This CDR3 comprises 15 residues. Trimming cost V 7 bases and J 6 bases; bases outside gene matches: 9. DNA for the CDR3: TGTGCCAGTACGACTAGCGGGACTAACGCGGATACGCAGTATTTT. It translates to CASTTSGTNADTQYF.

The rearrangement joins TRBV4-1 to TRBJ2-7; 10 bases agree with TRBD1. The CDR3 covers 15 residues. Germline lookup yields CDR1 MGHRA and CDR2 YSYEKL. V was pared by 3 bases and J by 3 bases, with 5 bases of the junction left unmatched. The CDR3 spells CASSQRTGGNYEQYF. The CDR3, as DNA: TGCGCCAGCAGCCAGAGGACAGGGGGAAACTACGAGCAGTACTTC.

This clone was detected only a few times. The chain joins TRBV6-2 or TRBV6-3 to TRBJ2-7; 8 bases line up with TRBD2. The CDR3 consists of 14 residues. Germline V gene lookup returns CDR1 MNHEY and CDR2 SVGEGT. With V trimmed by 2 bases and J by 6 bases, 6 bases remained unmatched. CDR3 residues: CASSYTGLAGEQYF. As DNA, the CDR3 is TGTGCCAGCAGTTACACAGGACTAGCTGGCGAGCAGTACTTC.

The chain uses TRBV28 and TRBJ2-7; D remains unclear. CDR3 length: 13 amino acids. Germline V gives CDR1 MDHEN, CDR2 SYDVKM. The V and J ends lost 4 bases and 2 bases respectively, with 9 bases between them. This chain's CDR3 is CASSWNSAYEQYF. The CDR3 region has the DNA TGTGCCAGCAGTTGGAACAGTGCCTACGAGCAGTACTTC.

This chain joins TRBV7-9 and TRBJ2-3; 10 bases line up with TRBD1. This CDR3 contains 15 residues. The germline V gene encodes CDR1 SEHNR and CDR2 FQNEAQ (reference sequence). With 3 bases clipped from V and 4 bases from J, the junction kept 4 bases outside the gene matches. The chain's CDR3 is CASSLATGGADTQYF. CDR3 sequence (DNA): TGTGCCAGCAGCTTGGCGACAGGGGGCGCAGATACGCAGTATTTT.

The chain links TRBV9 to TRBJ2-7; 10 bases align to TRBD2. There are 16 residues in the CDR3. Germline V gene data show CDR1 as SGDLS and CDR2 as YYNGEE. The V segment lost 1 base and the J segment 1 base; nucleotides outside the gene matches: 5. The CDR3: CASSVNPSGSSYEQYF. DNA for the CDR3: TGTGCCAGCAGCGTAAACCCTAGCGGGAGTTCCTACGAGCAGTACTTC.

This sequence joins TRBV2 and TRBJ2-3; D is uncertain. V lost 3 bases and J lost 2, with 12 bases in between. Germline loops: CDR1 SNHLY, CDR2 FYNNEI. The CDR3 is 15 residues long. In DNA form, the CDR3 reads TGTGCCAGCAGTGAGGTGACTCAGACCACAGATACGCAGTATTTT. Residues: CASSEVTQTTDTQYF.

The rearrangement uses TRBV11-3 and TRBJ2-3; D perhaps matches TRBD2 (6 bases). V lost 1 base and J lost 2, with 22 bases in between. The CDR3 is made up of 19 amino acids. Germline V gene lookup returns CDR1 SGHNT and CDR2 YENEEA. This chain's CDR3 is CASSLGTHSGTVNTDTQYF. The CDR3 DNA sequence: TGTGCCAGCAGCTTAGGGACACACTCCGGGACTGTAAACACAGATACGCAGTATTTT.

The rearrangement uses TRBV29-1 and TRBJ2-5; TRBD2 matches 12 bases. J lost 5 bases, V lost 7 bases, and 8 bases had no gene match. Germline values: CDR1 SQVTM, CDR2 ANQGSEA. The CDR3 is made up of 14 amino acids. The CDR3 DNA sequence: TGCAGCGACAAACTAGCGGGAGGAGTTGAGACCCAGTACTTC. Its protein product is CSDKLAGGVETQYF. The full variable domain, in which reference TRBV29-1 and TRBJ2-5 provide the parts outside the CDR3, is SAVISQKPSRDICQRGTSLTIQCQVDSQVTMMFWYRQQPGQSLTLIATANQGSEATYESGFVIDKFPISRPNLTFSTLTVSNMSPEDSSIYLCSDKLAGGVETQYFGPGTRLLVL.

This chain uses TRBV5-1 with TRBJ2-7; maybe TRBD1 (5 bases). This CDR3 has 14 residues. CDR1 is SGHRS, CDR2 YFSETQ, per germline. Trimming took 6 bases from V and 6 from J, leaving 19 bases between them. The CDR3 sequence: CASTMTEEGLEQYF. As DNA, the CDR3 is TGCGCCAGCACAATGACAGAAGAAGGTCTCGAGCAGTACTTC.

The CDR3 is CASSLGPPLSSYNEQFF. Here the CDR3 DNA reads TGTGCCAGCAGCTTAGGCCCGCCCCTGAGCTCCTACAATGAGCAGTTCTTC. The chain recombines TRBV11-2 with TRBJ2-1; D gene uncertain. The germline gives CDR1 SGHAT, CDR2 FQNNGV. The CDR3 runs 17 residues. Trimming removed 1 base at V and 0 bases at J, with 13 bases between.

The gene calls are TRBV27 and TRBJ2-3; 10 nucleotides agree with TRBD1. Germline V lookup: CDR1 MNHEY, CDR2 SMNVEV (reference sequence). This CDR3 spans 13 amino acids. V lost 8 bases and J lost 6; bases outside the gene matches: 5. The CDR3 DNA reads TGTGCCAGCTGCCGGGACAGGGGTGATACGCAGTATTTT. Translated, it gives CASCRDRGDTQYF.

The chain has TRBV3-1 (or the pseudogene TRBV3-2) and TRBJ2-5; the match to TRBD1 covers 9 bases. CDR3 length equals 14 residues. V trimming: 6 bases; J trimming: 3 bases; junction bases outside the gene matches: 5. Germline CDR1 LGHDT, CDR2 YNNKEL (reference sequence). This CDR3 is CASSLTGGEETQYF. CDR3 DNA: TGTGCCAGCAGTCTAACAGGGGGCGAAGAGACCCAGTACTTC.

The J gene is TRBJ2-2, the V gene TRBV18; no clear D. This CDR3 contains 14 residues. Per germline, CDR1 KGHSH and CDR2 LQKENI. V was pared by 3 bases and J by 5 bases, with 10 bases between. The CDR3 DNA follows: TGTGCCAGCTCACCGCCACAACCGACCGGGGAGCTGTTTTTT. This encodes CASSPPQPTGELFF.

CDR3 nucleotide sequence: TGTGCCAGCAGCTTACGGACGGAGACAGGCAGGTCTGGAAACACCATATATTTT. Translation gives CASSLRTETGRSGNTIYF. This chain links TRBV7-9 with TRBJ1-3; D may be TRBD1 (6 bases). V gave up 2 bases and J gave up 1 base, with 18 bases separating them. The germline V gene has CDR1 SEHNR and CDR2 FQNEAQ (reference sequence). The CDR3 has 18 residues.

The rearrangement joins TRBV18 to TRBJ2-6; no clear D. Trimming shortened V by 4 bases and J by 0 bases, and 10 bases separated the two germline ends. The CDR3 spans 16 residues. CDR1 and CDR2 from the germline V gene are KGHSH and LQKENI. Here the CDR3 DNA reads TGTGCCAGCTCACAGTTCGCAGGCTCTGGGGCCAACGTCCTGACTTTC. Amino acid sequence: CASSQFAGSGANVLTF.

The chain is built from TRBV6-5 and TRBJ2-5; maybe TRBD2 (7 bases). CDR1 and CDR2 from the germline V gene are MNHEY and SVGAGI. The CDR3 loop spans 15 amino acids. The V and J ends lost 4 bases and 1 base respectively, with 13 bases between them. For the CDR3, the DNA is TGTGCCAGCAGTTGGGGGCCTAGCGGCCAAGAGACCCAGTACTTC. Its translation: CASSWGPSGQETQYF.

J is TRBJ2-5 and V is TRBV6-1; 11 bases align to TRBD2. V lost 2 bases and J lost 2; bases outside the gene matches: 16. The CDR3 spans 20 residues. Germline V gives CDR1 MNHNS, CDR2 SASEGT. The CDR3 region has the DNA TGTGCCAGCAGTGAATTCGGCCTAGCGGGAGGCTCGCCTCTTCAAGAGACCCAGTACTTC. Residues: CASSEFGLAGGSPLQETQYF.

V gene TRBV28 combines with J gene TRBJ2-5; D is uncertain. The CDR3 runs 14 residues. The V end lost 6 bases, the J end lost 0 bases, and 11 bases lay between the germline ends. In germline, CDR1 is MDHEN, CDR2 SYDVKM. CDR3 in DNA: TGTGCCAGCAGGTTACCCGGGTACCAAGAGACCCAGTACTTC. Amino acids: CASRLPGYQETQYF.

J is TRBJ2-7 and V is TRBV6-5, with 7 bases aligning to TRBD1. The germline V gene encodes CDR1 MNHEY and CDR2 SVGAGI. The length of the CDR3 is 13 residues. V was pared by 5 bases and J by 4 bases, with 5 bases of the junction left unmatched. The CDR3 coding sequence is TGTGCCAGCAGTCACGACAGGGAATACGAGCAGTACTTC. Translation gives CASSHDREYEQYF.